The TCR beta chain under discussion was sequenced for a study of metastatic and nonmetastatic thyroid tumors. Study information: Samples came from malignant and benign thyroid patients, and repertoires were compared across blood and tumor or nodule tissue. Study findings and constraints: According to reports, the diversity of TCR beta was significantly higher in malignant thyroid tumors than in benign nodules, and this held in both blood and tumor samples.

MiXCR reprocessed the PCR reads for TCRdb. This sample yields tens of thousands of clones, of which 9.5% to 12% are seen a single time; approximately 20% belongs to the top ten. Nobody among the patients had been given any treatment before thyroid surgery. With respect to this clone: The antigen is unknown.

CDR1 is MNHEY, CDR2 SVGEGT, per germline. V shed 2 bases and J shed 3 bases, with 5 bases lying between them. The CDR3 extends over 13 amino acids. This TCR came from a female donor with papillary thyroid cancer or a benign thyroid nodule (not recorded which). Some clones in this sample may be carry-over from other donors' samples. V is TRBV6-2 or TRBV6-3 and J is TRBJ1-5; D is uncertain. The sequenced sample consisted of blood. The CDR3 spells CASSYRDNQPQHF. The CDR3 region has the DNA TGTGCCAGCAGTTACAGGGACAATCAGCCCCAGCATTTT.